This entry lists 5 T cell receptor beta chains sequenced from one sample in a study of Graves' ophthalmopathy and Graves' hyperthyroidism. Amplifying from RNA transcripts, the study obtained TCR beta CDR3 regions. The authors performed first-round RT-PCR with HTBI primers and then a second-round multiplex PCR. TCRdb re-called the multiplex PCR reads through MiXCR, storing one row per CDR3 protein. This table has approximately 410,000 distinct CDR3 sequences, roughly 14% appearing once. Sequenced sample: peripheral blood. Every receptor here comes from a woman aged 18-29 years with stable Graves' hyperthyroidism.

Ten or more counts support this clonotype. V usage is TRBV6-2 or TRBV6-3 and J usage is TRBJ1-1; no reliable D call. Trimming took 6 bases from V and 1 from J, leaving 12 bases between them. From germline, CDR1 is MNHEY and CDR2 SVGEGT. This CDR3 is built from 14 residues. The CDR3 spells CASRVRRANTEAFF. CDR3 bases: TGTGCCAGCAGAGTCCGACGGGCGAACACTGAAGCTTTCTTT.

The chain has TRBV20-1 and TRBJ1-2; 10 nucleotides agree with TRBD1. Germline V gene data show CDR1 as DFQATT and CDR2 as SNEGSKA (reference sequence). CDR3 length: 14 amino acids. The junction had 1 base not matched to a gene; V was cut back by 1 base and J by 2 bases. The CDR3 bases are TGCAGTGCTAGAGGGGGACAGGGGAACTATGGCTACACCTTC. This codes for CSARGGQGNYGYTF.

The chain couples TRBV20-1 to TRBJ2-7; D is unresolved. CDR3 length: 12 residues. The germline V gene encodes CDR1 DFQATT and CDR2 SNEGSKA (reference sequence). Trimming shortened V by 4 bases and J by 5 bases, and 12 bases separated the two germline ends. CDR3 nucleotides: TGCAGTGCTAATACGGTCAGCCACGAGCAGTACTTC. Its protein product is CSANTVSHEQYF.

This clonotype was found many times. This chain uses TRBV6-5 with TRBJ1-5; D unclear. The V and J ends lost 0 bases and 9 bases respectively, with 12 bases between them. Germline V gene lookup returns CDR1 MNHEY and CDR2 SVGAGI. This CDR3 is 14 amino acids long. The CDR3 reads CASSYSRAPGPQHF. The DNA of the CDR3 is TGTGCCAGCAGTTACTCGCGGGCTCCCGGGCCCCAGCATTTT.

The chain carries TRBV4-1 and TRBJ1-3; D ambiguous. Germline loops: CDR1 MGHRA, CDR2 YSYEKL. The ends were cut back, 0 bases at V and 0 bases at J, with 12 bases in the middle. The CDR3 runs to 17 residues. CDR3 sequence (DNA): TGCGCCAGCAGCCAAGATGTCACCAGCCGCTCTGGAAACACCATATATTTT. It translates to CASSQDVTSRSGNTIYF.